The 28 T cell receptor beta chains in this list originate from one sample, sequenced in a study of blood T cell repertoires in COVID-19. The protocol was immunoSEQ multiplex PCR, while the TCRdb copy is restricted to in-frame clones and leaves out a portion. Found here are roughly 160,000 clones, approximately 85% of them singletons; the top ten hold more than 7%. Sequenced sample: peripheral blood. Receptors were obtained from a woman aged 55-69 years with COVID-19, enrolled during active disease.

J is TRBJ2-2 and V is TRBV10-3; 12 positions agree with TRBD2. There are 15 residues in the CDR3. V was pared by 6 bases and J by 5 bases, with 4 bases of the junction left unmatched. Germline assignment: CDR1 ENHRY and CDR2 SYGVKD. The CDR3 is CAISPLAGGTGELFF. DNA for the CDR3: TGTGCCATCAGCCCTCTAGCGGGGGGGACCGGGGAGCTGTTTTTT.

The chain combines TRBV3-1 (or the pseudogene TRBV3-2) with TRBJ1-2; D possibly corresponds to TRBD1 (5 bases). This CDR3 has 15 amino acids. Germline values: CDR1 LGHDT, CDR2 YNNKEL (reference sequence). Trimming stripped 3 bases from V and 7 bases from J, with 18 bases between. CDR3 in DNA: TGTGCCAGCAGCCAGGTTCCCAGTCTCACAGGTGGCTACACCTTC. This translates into CASSQVPSLTGGYTF.

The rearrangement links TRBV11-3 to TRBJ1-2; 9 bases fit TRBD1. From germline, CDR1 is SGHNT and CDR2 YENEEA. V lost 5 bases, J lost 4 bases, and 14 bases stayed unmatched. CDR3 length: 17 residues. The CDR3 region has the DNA TGTGCCAGCAGCCCAACGGGGGGGGACAGGGAGTGCTATGGCTACACCTTC. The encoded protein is CASSPTGGDRECYGYTF.

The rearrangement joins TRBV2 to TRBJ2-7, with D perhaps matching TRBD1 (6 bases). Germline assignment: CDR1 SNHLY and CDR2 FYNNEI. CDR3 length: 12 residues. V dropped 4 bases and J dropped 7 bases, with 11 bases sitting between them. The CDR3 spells CASSVLGAEQYV. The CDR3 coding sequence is TGTGCCAGCAGTGTTCTGGGGGCTGAGCAGTACGTC.

CDR3 coding DNA: TGCGCCAGCAGCTTAGGGCAGGGGAATCATTCACCCCTCCACTTT. It specifies CASSLGQGNHSPLHF. The chain is built from TRBV5-1 and TRBJ1-6, with D possibly TRBD1 on 6 matching bases. The length of the CDR3 is 15 residues. V dropped 2 bases and J dropped 8 bases, with 14 bases sitting between them. The germline gives CDR1 SGHRS, CDR2 YFSETQ.

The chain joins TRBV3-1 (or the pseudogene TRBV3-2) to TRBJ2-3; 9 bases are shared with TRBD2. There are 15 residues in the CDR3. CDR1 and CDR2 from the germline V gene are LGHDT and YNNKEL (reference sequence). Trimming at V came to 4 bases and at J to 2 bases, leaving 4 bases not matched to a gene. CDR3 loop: CASSPGTSNTDTQYF. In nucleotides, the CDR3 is TGTGCCAGCAGCCCCGGGACTAGCAACACAGATACGCAGTATTTT.

CDR3 sequence (DNA): TGTGCCAGCAGCGCCGTAAGCGGGAGGGAGGGCAATGAGCAGTTCTTC. It encodes CASSAVSGREGNEQFF. The J gene is TRBJ2-1, the V gene TRBV9, with TRBD2 matching 10 bases. Germline CDR1 reads SGDLS; CDR2 reads YYNGEE. The CDR3 is 16 amino acids. Trimming at V came to 3 bases and at J to 6 bases, leaving 9 bases not matched to a gene.

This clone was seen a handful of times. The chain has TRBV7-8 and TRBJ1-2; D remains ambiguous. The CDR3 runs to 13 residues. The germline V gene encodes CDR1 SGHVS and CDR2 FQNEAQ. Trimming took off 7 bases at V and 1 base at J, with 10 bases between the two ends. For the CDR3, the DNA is TGTGCCAGCACTGAAACAGATAACTATGGCTACACCTTC. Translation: CASTETDNYGYTF.

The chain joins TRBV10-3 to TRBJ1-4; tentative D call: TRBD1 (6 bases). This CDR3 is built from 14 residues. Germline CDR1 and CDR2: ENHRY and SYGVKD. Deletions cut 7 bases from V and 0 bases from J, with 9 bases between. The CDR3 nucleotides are TGTGCCATCAAACAGGGCCCAACTAATGAAAAACTGTTTTTT. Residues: CAIKQGPTNEKLFF.

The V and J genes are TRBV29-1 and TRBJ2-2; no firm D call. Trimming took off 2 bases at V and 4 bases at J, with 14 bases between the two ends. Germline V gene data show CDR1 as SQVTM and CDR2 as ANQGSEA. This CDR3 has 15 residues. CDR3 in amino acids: CSVELAEKVTGELFF. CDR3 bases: TGCAGCGTTGAACTCGCGGAGAAAGTCACCGGGGAGCTGTTTTTT.

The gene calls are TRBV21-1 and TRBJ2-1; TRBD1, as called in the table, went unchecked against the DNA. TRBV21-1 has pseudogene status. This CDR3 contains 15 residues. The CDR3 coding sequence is TGTGCCAGCAGCAAATGGAACAGGGGGCGCAATGAGCAGTTCTTC. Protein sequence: CASSKWNRGRNEQFF.

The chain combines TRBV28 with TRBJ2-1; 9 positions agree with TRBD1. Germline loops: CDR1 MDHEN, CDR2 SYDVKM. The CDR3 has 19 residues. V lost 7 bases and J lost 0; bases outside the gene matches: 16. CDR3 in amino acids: CASTNPGQGPSGSYNEQFF. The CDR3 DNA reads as TGTGCCAGCACCAATCCGGGACAGGGTCCTAGCGGCTCCTACAATGAGCAGTTCTTC.

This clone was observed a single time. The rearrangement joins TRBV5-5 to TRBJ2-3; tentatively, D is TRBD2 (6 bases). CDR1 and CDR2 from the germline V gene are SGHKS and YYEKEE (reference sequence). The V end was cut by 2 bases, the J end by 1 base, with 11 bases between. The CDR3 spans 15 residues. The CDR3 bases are TGTGCCAGCAGCTTCGTTGGAGGGGGCACAGATACGCAGTATTTT. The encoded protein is CASSFVGGGTDTQYF.

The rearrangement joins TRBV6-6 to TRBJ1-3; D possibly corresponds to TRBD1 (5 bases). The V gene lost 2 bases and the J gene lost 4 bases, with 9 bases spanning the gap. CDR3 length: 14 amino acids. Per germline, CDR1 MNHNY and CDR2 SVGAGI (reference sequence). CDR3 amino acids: CASSYARQGNTIYF. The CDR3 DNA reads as TGTGCCAGCAGTTACGCCAGACAGGGAAACACCATATATTTT.

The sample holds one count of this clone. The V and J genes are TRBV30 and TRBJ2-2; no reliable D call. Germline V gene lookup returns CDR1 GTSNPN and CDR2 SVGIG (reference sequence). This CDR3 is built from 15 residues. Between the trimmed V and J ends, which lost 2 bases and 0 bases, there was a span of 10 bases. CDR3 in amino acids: CAWSTPRSNTGELFF. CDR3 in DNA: TGTGCCTGGAGTACTCCTCGATCGAACACCGGGGAGCTGTTTTTT.

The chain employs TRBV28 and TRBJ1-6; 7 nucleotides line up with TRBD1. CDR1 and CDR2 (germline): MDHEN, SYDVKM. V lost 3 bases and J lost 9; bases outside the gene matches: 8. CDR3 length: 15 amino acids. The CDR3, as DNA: TGTGCCAGCAGTTTGAGGGGGCCGGTGGGTTCACCCCTCCACTTT. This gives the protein CASSLRGPVGSPLHF.

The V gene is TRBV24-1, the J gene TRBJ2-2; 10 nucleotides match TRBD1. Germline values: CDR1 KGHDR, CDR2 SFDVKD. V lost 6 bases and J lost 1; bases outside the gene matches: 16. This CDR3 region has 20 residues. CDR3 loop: CATSRSRGTDRGRNTGELFF. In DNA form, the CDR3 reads TGTGCCACCAGTCGATCCCGGGGGACAGACAGGGGGCGGAACACCGGGGAGCTGTTTTTT.

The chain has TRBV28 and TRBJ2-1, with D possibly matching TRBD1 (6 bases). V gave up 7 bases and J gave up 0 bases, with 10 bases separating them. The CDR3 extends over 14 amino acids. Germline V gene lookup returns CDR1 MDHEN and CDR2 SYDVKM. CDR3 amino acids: CASIRDISYNEQFF. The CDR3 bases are TGTGCCAGCATTCGGGACATCTCCTACAATGAGCAGTTCTTC.

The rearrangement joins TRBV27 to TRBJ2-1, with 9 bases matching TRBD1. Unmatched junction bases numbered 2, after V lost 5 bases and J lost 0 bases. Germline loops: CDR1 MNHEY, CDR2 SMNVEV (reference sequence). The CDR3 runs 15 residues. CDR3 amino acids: CASSAGQGSYNEQFF. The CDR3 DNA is TGTGCCAGCAGTGCGGGACAGGGCTCCTACAATGAGCAGTTCTTC.

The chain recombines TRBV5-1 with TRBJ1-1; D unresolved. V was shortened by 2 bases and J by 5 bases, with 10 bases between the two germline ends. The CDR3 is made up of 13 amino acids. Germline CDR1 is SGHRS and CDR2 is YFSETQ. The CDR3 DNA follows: TGCGCCAGCAGCTTCGGTCAGGATACTGAAGCTTTCTTT. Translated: CASSFGQDTEAFF.

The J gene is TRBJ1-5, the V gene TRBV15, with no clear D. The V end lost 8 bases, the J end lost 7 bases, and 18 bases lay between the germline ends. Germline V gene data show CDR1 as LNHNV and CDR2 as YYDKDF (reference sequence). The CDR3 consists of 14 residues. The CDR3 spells CATSQQGQRQPQHF. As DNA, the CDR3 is TGTGCCACCTCACAACAAGGCCAGCGCCAGCCCCAGCATTTT.

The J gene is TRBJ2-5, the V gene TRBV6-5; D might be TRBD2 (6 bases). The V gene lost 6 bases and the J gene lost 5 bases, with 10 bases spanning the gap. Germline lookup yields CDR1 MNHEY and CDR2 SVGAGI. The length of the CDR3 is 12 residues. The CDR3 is CASSHGGETQYF. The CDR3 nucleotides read TGTGCCAGCAGCCATGGGGGGGAGACCCAGTACTTC.

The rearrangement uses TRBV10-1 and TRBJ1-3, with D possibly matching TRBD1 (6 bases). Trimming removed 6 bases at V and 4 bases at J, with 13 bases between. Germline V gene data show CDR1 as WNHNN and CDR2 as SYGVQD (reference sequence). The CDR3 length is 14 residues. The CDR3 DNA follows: TGCGCCAGCAGCCCGACAGGCGCGGGAAACACCATATATTTT. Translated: CASSPTGAGNTIYF.

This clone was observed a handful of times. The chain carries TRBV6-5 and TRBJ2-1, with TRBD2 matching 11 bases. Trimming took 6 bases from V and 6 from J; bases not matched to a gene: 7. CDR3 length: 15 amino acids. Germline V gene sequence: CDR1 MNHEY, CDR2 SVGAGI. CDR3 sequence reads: CASRSGTSGANEQFF. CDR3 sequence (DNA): TGTGCCAGCAGGTCCGGGACTAGCGGTGCCAATGAGCAGTTCTTC.

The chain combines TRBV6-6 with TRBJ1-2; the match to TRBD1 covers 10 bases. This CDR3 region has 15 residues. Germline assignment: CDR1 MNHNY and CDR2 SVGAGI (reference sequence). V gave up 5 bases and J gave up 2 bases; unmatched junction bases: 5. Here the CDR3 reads CASSKRTGGNYGYTF. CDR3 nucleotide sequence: TGTGCCAGCAGTAAACGGACAGGGGGAAACTATGGCTACACCTTC.

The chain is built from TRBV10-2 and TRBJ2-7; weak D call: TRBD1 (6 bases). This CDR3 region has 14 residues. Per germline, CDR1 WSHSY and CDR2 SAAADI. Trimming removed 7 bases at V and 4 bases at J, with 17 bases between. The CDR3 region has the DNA TGCGCCAGCAACAGGGCAGGCCCTATGTACGAGCAGTACGTC. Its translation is CASNRAGPMYEQYV.

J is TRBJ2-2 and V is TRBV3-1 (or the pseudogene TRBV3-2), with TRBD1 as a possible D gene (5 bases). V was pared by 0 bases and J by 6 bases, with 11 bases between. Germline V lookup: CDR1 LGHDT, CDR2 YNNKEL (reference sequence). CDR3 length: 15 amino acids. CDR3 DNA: TGTGCCAGCAGCCAAGATGCGACCAGGGCCGGGGAGCTGTTTTTT. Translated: CASSQDATRAGELFF.

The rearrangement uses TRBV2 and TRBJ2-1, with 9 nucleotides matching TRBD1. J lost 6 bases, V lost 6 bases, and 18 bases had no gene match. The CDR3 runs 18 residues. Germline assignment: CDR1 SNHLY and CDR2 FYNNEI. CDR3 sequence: CASSDVLPGQGVFNEQFF. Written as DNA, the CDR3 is TGTGCCAGCAGCGATGTGTTACCGGGACAGGGCGTCTTCAATGAGCAGTTCTTC.